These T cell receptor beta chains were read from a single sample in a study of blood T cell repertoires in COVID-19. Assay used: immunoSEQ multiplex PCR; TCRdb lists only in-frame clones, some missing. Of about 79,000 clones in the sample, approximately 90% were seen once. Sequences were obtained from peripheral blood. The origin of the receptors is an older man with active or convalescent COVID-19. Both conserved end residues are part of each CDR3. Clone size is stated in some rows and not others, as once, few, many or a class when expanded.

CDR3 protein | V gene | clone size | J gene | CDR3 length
CASSLRTSGSNNEQFF | TRBV11-1 | few | TRBJ2-1 | 16
CASRMGLGTGDSPLHF | TRBV5-6 | once | TRBJ1-6 | 16
CASSQFGFYEQYF | TRBV14 | few | TRBJ2-7 | 13
CASSQRGEGGYTF | TRBV23-1 | NA | TRBJ1-2 | 13
CASSFAGQALSVEKLFF | TRBV5-6 | NA | TRBJ1-4 | 17
CATSSDRDSYNEQFF | TRBV15 | NA | TRBJ2-1 | 15
CASSPSGRPYNEQFF | TRBV7-2 | NA | TRBJ2-1 | 15
CASSLGGTSGIWRQETQYF | TRBV7-6 | NA | TRBJ2-5 | 19
CASSLGSLAGAHEQYF | TRBV28 | once | TRBJ2-7 | 16
CASLRRNTEAFF | TRBV2 | NA | TRBJ1-1 | 12
CAGDTGGDVTQYF | TRBV6-5 | NA | TRBJ2-5 | 13
CASSRGPSSYEQYF | TRBV18 | NA | TRBJ2-7 | 14
CASSLAASYNEQFF | TRBV7-9 | NA | TRBJ2-1 | 14
CASSPPGQGVDTQYF | TRBV18 | NA | TRBJ2-3 | 15
CASSIVGSNQPQHF | TRBV19 | NA | TRBJ1-5 | 14
CASSQDLVAGVTDTQYF | TRBV4-1 | NA | TRBJ2-3 | 17
CASSGLSSGRSGAEQFF | TRBV7-6 | NA | TRBJ2-1 | 17
CASSLGTGYEQYF | TRBV11-3 | few | TRBJ2-7 | 13
CSVDMNTEAFF | TRBV29-1 | NA | TRBJ1-1 | 11
CASSRGGTGSYTF | TRBV6-5 | once | TRBJ1-2 | 13
CASSFQWGGQETQYF | TRBV6-5 | NA | TRBJ2-5 | 15
CASSISAPGTGGNEQFF | TRBV19 | NA | TRBJ2-1 | 17
CASTLEANYGYTF | TRBV28 | NA | TRBJ1-2 | 13
CASSSGQEETQYF | TRBV28 | NA | TRBJ2-5 | 13
CASSRSQGVYGYTF | TRBV6-5 | NA | TRBJ1-2 | 14
CATSRGGGAGGRNEQFF | TRBV15 | NA | TRBJ2-1 | 17
CASRRRGMNTEAFF | TRBV27 | NA | TRBJ1-1 | 14
CASSVYLSYNEQFF | TRBV2 | NA | TRBJ2-1 | 14
CASSEYGGEAFF | TRBV25-1 | NA | TRBJ1-1 | 12
CASSLGDSSYGYTF | TRBV5-1 | NA | TRBJ1-2 | 14
CAWKQVTLNTGELFF | TRBV30 | NA | TRBJ2-2 | 15
CASSLTSSGAGELFF | TRBV5-1 | once | TRBJ2-2 | 15
CASSLSGLAGRQYF | TRBV9 | NA | TRBJ2-7 | 14
CASSLRVAGGYTF | TRBV7-9 | NA | TRBJ1-2 | 13
CASSVTRNTEAFF | TRBV2 | NA | TRBJ1-1 | 13
CASSATTGGVGTQYF | TRBV28 | NA | TRBJ2-5 | 15
CASSRVPGLANTGELFF | TRBV2 | NA | TRBJ2-2 | 17
CSGGDSLLRGYTF | TRBV29-1 | NA | TRBJ1-2 | 13
CAISESEAIVTGELFF | TRBV10-3 | NA | TRBJ2-2 | 16
CASSPRGAGTEAFF | TRBV7-2 | NA | TRBJ1-1 | 14
CAITPRLVGNTGELFF | TRBV10-3 | NA | TRBJ2-2 | 16
CASSGRLAVGTGELFF | TRBV19 | NA | TRBJ2-2 | 16
CASSQDSGTSPGKQYF | TRBV28 | NA | TRBJ2-3 | 16
CASSPWDTRSYGYTF | TRBV6-5 | NA | TRBJ1-2 | 15
CASSYASVQGNYGYTF | TRBV6-2/TRBV6-3 | NA | TRBJ1-2 | 16
CAWATGTSRDTQYF | TRBV30 | NA | TRBJ2-3 | 14
CASSGGRGGYEQYF | TRBV2 | NA | TRBJ2-7 | 14
CASRRGQERAPVHF | TRBV6-5 | once | TRBJ1-6 | 14
CASSPIESVNTEAFF | TRBV18 | NA | TRBJ1-1 | 15
CASRQSGAGNTIYF | TRBV6-5 | NA | TRBJ1-3 | 14
CASKLGRENTEAFF | TRBV6-6 | NA | TRBJ1-1 | 14
CASSSQGIGELFF | TRBV12-3/TRBV12-4 | once | TRBJ2-2 | 13
CASSEILMAVNSPLHF | TRBV9 | NA | TRBJ1-6 | 16
CASSLLGPGEGSYEQYF | TRBV5-1 | NA | TRBJ2-7 | 17
CASSHRGTQRQETQYF | TRBV3-1/TRBV3-2 | NA | TRBJ2-5 | 16
CASSSSRANYGYTF | TRBV6-5 | NA | TRBJ1-2 | 14